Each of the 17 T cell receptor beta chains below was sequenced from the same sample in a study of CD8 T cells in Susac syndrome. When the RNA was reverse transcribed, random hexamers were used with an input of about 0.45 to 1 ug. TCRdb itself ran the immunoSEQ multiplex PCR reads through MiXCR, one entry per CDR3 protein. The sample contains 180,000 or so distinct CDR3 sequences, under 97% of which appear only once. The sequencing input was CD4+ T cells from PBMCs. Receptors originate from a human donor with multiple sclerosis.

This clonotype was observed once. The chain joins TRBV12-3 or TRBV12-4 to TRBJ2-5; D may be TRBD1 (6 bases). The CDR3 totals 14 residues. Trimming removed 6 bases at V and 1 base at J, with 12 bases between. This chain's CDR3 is CASSYTGPQETQYF. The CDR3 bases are TGTGCCAGCAGCTATACAGGGCCCCAAGAGACCCAGTACTTC.

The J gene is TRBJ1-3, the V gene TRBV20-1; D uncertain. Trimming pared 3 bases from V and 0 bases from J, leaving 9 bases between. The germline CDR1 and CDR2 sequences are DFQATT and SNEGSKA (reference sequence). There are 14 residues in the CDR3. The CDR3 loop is CSASHRDSGNTIYF. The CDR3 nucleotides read TGCAGTGCTAGCCACAGAGACTCTGGAAACACCATATATTTT.

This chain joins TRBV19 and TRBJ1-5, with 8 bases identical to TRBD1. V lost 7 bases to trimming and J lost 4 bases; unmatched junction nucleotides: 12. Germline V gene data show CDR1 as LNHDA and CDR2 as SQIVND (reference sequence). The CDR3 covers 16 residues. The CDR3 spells CASNRGGTGLNQPQHF. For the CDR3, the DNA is TGTGCCAGTAACCGCGGTGGGACAGGACTTAATCAGCCCCAGCATTTT.

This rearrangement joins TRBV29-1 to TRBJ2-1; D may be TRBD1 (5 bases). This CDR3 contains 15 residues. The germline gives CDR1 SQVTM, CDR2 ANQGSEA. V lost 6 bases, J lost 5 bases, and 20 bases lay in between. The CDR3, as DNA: TGCAGCGTCCCCCTCAACGGCAGGGTGAACAATGAGCAGTTCTTC. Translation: CSVPLNGRVNNEQFF.

The CDR3 sequence: CSAGQGSYEQYF. CDR3 nucleotides: TGCAGCGCGGGACAGGGATCCTACGAGCAGTACTTC. The genes are TRBV29-1 and TRBJ2-7; 9 bases match TRBD1. The CDR3 contains 12 residues. Germline CDR1 reads SQVTM; CDR2 reads ANQGSEA. The V segment lost 7 bases and the J segment 1 base; nucleotides outside the gene matches: 2.

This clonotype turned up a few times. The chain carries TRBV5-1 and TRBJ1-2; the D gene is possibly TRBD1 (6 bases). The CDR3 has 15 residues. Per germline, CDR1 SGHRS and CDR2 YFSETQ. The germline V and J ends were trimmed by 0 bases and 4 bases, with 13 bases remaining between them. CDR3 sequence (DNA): TGCGCCAGCAGCTTGGGCGAAGGGGGACGCTATGGCTACACCTTC. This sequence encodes CASSLGEGGRYGYTF.

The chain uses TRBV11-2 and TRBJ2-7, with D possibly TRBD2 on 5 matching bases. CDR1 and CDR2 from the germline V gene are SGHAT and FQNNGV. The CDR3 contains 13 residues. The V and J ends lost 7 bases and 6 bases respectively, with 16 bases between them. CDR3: CASIQGGSGEQYF. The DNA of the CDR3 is TGTGCCAGCATCCAAGGCGGGTCGGGCGAGCAGTACTTC.

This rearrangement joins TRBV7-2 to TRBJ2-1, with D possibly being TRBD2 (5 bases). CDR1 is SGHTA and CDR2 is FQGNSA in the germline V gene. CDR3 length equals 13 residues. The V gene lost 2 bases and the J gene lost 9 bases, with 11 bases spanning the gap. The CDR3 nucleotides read TGTGCCAGCAGCTTAAGAAGTCGGGGTGAGCAGTTCTTC. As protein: CASSLRSRGEQFF. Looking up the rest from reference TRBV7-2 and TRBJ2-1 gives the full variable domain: GAGVSQSPSNKVTEKGKDVELRCDPISGHTALYWYRQSLGQGLEFLIYFQGNSAPDKSGLPSDRFSAERTGGSVSTLTIQRTQQEDSAVYLCASSLRSRGEQFFGPGTRLTVL.

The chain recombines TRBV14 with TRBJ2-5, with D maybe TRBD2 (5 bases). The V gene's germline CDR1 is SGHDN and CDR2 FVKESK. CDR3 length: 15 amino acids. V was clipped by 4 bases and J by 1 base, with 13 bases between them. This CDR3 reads CASSLLGRVQETQYF. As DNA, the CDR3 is TGTGCCAGCAGCCTCCTCGGGCGGGTCCAAGAGACCCAGTACTTC.

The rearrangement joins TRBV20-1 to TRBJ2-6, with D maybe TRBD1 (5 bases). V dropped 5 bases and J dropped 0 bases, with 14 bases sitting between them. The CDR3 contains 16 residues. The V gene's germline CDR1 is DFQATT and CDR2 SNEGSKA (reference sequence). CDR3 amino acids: CSASRQPTSGANVLTF. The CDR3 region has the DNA TGCAGTGCTTCTCGACAGCCTACCTCTGGGGCCAACGTCCTGACTTTC.

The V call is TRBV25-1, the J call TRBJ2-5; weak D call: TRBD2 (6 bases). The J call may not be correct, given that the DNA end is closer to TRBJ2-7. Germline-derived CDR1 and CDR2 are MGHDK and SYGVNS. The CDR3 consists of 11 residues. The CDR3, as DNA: TGTGCCAGCAGGGGGGGACCCGAGCAGTACTTC. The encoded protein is CASRGGPEQYF.

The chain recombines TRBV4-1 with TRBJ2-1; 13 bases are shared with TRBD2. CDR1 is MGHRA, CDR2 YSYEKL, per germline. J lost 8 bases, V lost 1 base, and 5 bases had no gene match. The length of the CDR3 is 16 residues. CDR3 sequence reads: CASSQGTSGGFYEQFF. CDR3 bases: TGCGCCAGCAGCCAAGGGACTAGCGGGGGTTTCTATGAGCAGTTCTTC.

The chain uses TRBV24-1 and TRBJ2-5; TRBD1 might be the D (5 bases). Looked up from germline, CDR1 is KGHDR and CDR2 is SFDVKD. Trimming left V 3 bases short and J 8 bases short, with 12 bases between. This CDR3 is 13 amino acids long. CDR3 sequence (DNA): TGTGCCACCAGTGATCCAGGGCCCGGTACCCAGTACTTC. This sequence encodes CATSDPGPGTQYF.

In DNA form, the CDR3 reads TGTGCCAGCAGTTTCCTGGGGAGGACTATGAACACTGAAGCTTTCTTT. Translating it yields CASSFLGRTMNTEAFF. The chain has TRBV27 and TRBJ1-1; no clear D gene. Germline V gene lookup returns CDR1 MNHEY and CDR2 SMNVEV (reference sequence). The CDR3 contains 16 residues. Trimming shortened V by 3 bases and J by 0 bases, and 14 bases separated the two germline ends.

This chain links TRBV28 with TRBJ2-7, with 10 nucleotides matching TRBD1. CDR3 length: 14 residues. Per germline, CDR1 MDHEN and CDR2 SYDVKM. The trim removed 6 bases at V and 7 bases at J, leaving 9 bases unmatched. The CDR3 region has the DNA TGTGCCAGCAGCCCCGTGGGACAGGGGTGGGAGCAGTACTTC. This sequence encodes CASSPVGQGWEQYF.

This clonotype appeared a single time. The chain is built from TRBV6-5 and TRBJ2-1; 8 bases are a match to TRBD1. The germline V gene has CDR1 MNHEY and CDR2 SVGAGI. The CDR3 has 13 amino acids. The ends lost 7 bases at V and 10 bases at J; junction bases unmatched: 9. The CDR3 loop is CASTNPGGREQFF. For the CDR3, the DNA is TGTGCCAGCACCAATCCAGGGGGCAGGGAGCAGTTCTTC.

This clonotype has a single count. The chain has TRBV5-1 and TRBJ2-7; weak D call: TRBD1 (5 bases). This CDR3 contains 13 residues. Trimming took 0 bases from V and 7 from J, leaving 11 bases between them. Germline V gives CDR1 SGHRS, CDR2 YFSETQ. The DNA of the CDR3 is TGCGCCAGCAGCTTGGAGGCTTCAGGGGAGCAGTACTTC. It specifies CASSLEASGEQYF.